The TCR beta chain described here comes from a study of cytomegalovirus exposure and HLA in healthy donors. Germline assignment: CDR1 SGHTA and CDR2 FQGNSA. The J segment lost 4 bases and the V segment lost 5 bases, leaving 4 bases of the junction unmatched. The CDR3 runs 14 residues. With 60 Vbeta and 13 Jbeta primers, the PCR was carried out. Clones were read by immunoSEQ multiplex PCR, and TCRdb kept only the in-frame ones, dropping some. The profile covers about 160,000 clones, with around 69% appearing a single time and around 1.5% taken by the ten largest. This TCR was sampled from a man in his fifties or sixties in good health and CMV-seronegative. Sequencing input: PBMCs. The rearrangement joins TRBV7-2 to TRBJ2-7; the match to TRBD2 covers 11 bases. The DNA of the CDR3 is TGTGCCAGCAGCGGAACTAGCGGGAGTTACGAGCAGTACTTC. This codes for CASSGTSGSYEQYF.